What follows describes a single T cell receptor beta chain. The CDR3 consists of 15 residues. The germline CDR1 and CDR2 sequences are SGHRS and YFSETQ. The J segment lost 0 bases and the V segment lost 5 bases, leaving 7 bases of the junction unmatched. This entry comes from a study of blood T cell repertoires in COVID-19. Study summary: The analysed material was cDNA or gDNA that came from T cells, B-cell-depleted T cells, or PBMCs.

The authors' processing: Using reference gene primer amplification, nucleated cell counts were estimated. Libraries were prepared by immunoSEQ multiplex PCR; TCRdb keeps only in-frame clonotypes and omits some of them. V and J calls and clone size come straight from that table; D and trimming were deduced from the DNA. This sample carries some 400,000 clones, around 87% of them seen once, and the ten largest clones take about 10%. The Seattle patients, enrolled during active infection, were followed longitudinally. Sequencing used peripheral blood. V usage is TRBV5-1 and J usage is TRBJ1-1; TRBD1 agrees at 7 bases. This receptor was obtained from a woman aged 25-40 years with COVID-19, enrolled during active disease. The DNA of the CDR3 is TGCGCCAGCAGAGGGACAGACGGATTGAACACTGAAGCTTTCTTT. It yields the protein CASRGTDGLNTEAFF.